The 26 T cell receptor beta chains in this list originate from one sample, sequenced in a study of T cells after yellow fever vaccination. TCRdb re-called the 5' RACE reads with MiXCR, one entry per CDR3 protein. The sample lists around 610,000 distinct CDR3 sequences; 13% were seen once. The sample consisted of PBMCs, taken on the day of the yellow fever booster vaccination. The origin of the receptors is a man aged 25-45 years who received the YFV17D yellow fever vaccine.

The chain links TRBV3-1 to TRBJ1-1; D is perhaps TRBD1 (6 bases). The germline gives CDR1 LGHDT, CDR2 YNNKEL (reference sequence). This CDR3 is built from 15 residues. Trimming left V 2 bases short and J 1 base short, with 11 bases between. CDR3 nucleotide sequence: TGTGCCAGCAGCCAATACTGGACAGCGAACACTGAAGCTTTCTTT. Translating gives CASSQYWTANTEAFF.

In its sample, this clonotype was seen a few times. J is TRBJ1-2 and V is TRBV7-9; no firm D call. Between the trimmed V and J ends, which lost 1 base and 4 bases, there was a span of 10 bases. This CDR3 has 14 residues. Germline V lookup: CDR1 SEHNR, CDR2 FQNEAQ (reference sequence). CDR3 sequence reads: CASSLGSTGYGYTF. CDR3 in DNA: TGTGCCAGCAGCTTAGGCTCTACGGGCTATGGCTACACCTTC.

The J gene is TRBJ1-2, the V gene TRBV12-3 or TRBV12-4; unclear D gene. Trimming left V 0 bases short and J 8 bases short, with 7 bases between. The CDR3 runs 12 residues. The CDR3 loop reads CASSLARLGYTF. The CDR3 bases are TGTGCCAGCAGTTTAGCCAGGCTCGGCTACACCTTC.

This clonotype was found a few times. The gene calls are TRBV20-1 and TRBJ1-5; D not certain. The germline V gene encodes CDR1 DFQATT and CDR2 SNEGSKA (reference sequence). The CDR3 spans 14 residues. The V gene lost 1 base and the J gene lost 0 bases, with 7 bases spanning the gap. The CDR3 loop is CSARVGHSNQPQHF. CDR3 nucleotide sequence: TGCAGTGCTAGAGTCGGGCATAGCAATCAGCCCCAGCATTTT.

This clonotype was counted only a few times. The CDR3: CASSSGRNSNEQFF. DNA for the CDR3: TGTGCCAGTAGCTCCGGGAGGAACAGCAATGAGCAGTTCTTC. This chain connects TRBV19 to TRBJ2-1, with 7 bases that match TRBD2. CDR1 is LNHDA and CDR2 is SQIVND in the germline V gene (reference sequence). The CDR3 runs to 14 residues. Trimming removed 6 bases from V and 6 bases from J; junction bases left unmatched: 8.

The J gene is TRBJ2-4, the V gene TRBV20-1; no definite D call. The length of the CDR3 is 14 residues. V was clipped by 3 bases and J by 0 bases, with 9 bases between them. Germline CDR1 is DFQATT and CDR2 is SNEGSKA (reference sequence). As DNA, the CDR3 is TGCAGTGCTAGGCCGACCTTAGCCAAAAACATTCAGTACTTC. It is translated as CSARPTLAKNIQYF.

This clonotype was recorded at least ten times. The V call is TRBV6-6, the J call TRBJ1-2, with 7 nucleotides matching TRBD1. Losses at the gene ends were 11 bases for V and 1 base for J; bases not matched to a gene: 4. CDR1 is MNHNY and CDR2 is SVGAGI in the germline V gene (reference sequence). There are 12 residues in the CDR3. The CDR3 here is CAGGQVNYGYTF. CDR3 coding DNA: TGTGCCGGTGGACAGGTTAACTATGGCTACACCTTC.

This clonotype was detected only a few times. V gene TRBV12-3 or TRBV12-4 combines with J gene TRBJ1-1; TRBD1 matches 12 bases. The CDR3 contains 15 residues. V gave up 6 bases and J gave up 4 bases; unmatched junction bases: 6. For the CDR3, the DNA is TGTGCCAGCAGGGGACAGGGGGCGTGGGGCACTGAAGCTTTCTTT. The encoded protein is CASRGQGAWGTEAFF.

The CDR3 nucleotides read TGCGCCAGCAGCCCCTCAGACCCACGGGATTTTGAGCAGTACTTC. The encoded protein is CASSPSDPRDFEQYF. V and J are TRBV5-1 and TRBJ2-7; TRBD2 might be the D (5 bases). V was pared by 4 bases and J by 7 bases, with 21 bases between. Germline assignment: CDR1 SGHRS and CDR2 YFSETQ. The CDR3 loop spans 15 amino acids.

The V and J genes are TRBV29-1 and TRBJ2-1, with 10 bases lining up with TRBD2. The CDR3 loop spans 14 amino acids. J lost 9 bases, V lost 4 bases, and 9 bases had no gene match. The germline CDR1 and CDR2 sequences are SQVTM and ANQGSEA. The CDR3 sequence: CSVGAQREGGEQFF. CDR3 nucleotide sequence: TGCAGCGTTGGGGCCCAGCGGGAGGGAGGTGAGCAGTTCTTC.

V gene TRBV30 combines with J gene TRBJ1-1, with 10 bases identical to TRBD1. The CDR3 length is 12 residues. CDR1 is GTSNPN and CDR2 is SVGIG in the germline V gene (reference sequence). The CDR3: CATDRGFSEAFF. The DNA of the CDR3 is TGTGCGACGGACAGGGGGTTTAGTGAAGCTTTCTTT.

The rearrangement uses TRBV5-1 and TRBJ2-2; 8 bases agree with TRBD1. Trimming removed 0 bases from V and 6 bases from J; junction bases left unmatched: 4. Germline V gene sequence: CDR1 SGHRS, CDR2 YFSETQ. There are 15 residues in the CDR3. For the CDR3, the DNA is TGCGCCAGCAGCTTGGCTCCAGGGGGCTCCGGGGAGCTGTTTTTT. Translation: CASSLAPGGSGELFF.

The chain is built from TRBV7-2 and TRBJ2-1; 8 bases agree with TRBD2. This CDR3 is built from 15 residues. The J segment lost 4 bases and the V segment lost 5 bases, leaving 7 bases of the junction unmatched. The germline V gene encodes CDR1 SGHTA and CDR2 FQGNSA. The CDR3 DNA reads TGTGCCAGCAGCCCACCGGGACTAGAATACAATGAGCAGTTCTTC. Protein: CASSPPGLEYNEQFF.

This clonotype was seen a few times. The chain combines TRBV7-2 with TRBJ2-7; 8 bases align to TRBD1. Germline V gives CDR1 SGHTA, CDR2 FQGNSA. The V segment lost 3 bases and the J segment 1 base; nucleotides outside the gene matches: 5. This CDR3 region has 15 residues. This CDR3 is CASSFQGAESYEQYF. Here the CDR3 DNA reads TGTGCCAGCAGCTTTCAGGGGGCGGAATCCTACGAGCAGTACTTC.

J is TRBJ2-5 and V is TRBV7-9, with D perhaps TRBD2 (7 bases). Trimming took 4 bases from V and 7 from J, leaving 13 bases between them. The CDR3 extends over 13 amino acids. Germline CDR1 SEHNR, CDR2 FQNEAQ (reference sequence). CDR3 protein: CASSSRGGGTQYF. CDR3 DNA sequence: TGTGCCAGCAGCTCCCGGGGAGGGGGGACCCAGTACTTC.

The chain joins TRBV20-1 to TRBJ2-3, with a weak D call TRBD1 (5 bases). CDR1 is DFQATT, CDR2 SNEGSKA, per germline (reference sequence). The V end lost 3 bases, the J end lost 3 bases, and 13 bases lay between the germline ends. The CDR3 consists of 14 residues. This chain's CDR3 is CSASRDRLTDTQYF. CDR3 DNA: TGCAGTGCTAGCAGGGATCGTTTGACAGATACGCAGTATTTT.

The rearrangement links TRBV2 to TRBJ2-1; D not certain. Germline-derived CDR1 and CDR2 are SNHLY and FYNNEI. Trimming cost V 7 bases and J 8 bases, with 12 bases left between them. This CDR3 region has 12 residues. This CDR3 reads CASISGAYEQFF. For the CDR3, the DNA is TGTGCCAGCATCTCTGGTGCTTATGAGCAGTTCTTC. Together with reference TRBV2 and TRBJ2-1, the CDR3 gives the full variable domain: EPEVTQTPSHQVTQMGQEVILRCVPISNHLYFYWYRQILGQKVEFLVSFYNNEISEKSEIFDDQFSVERPDGSNFTLKIRSTKLEDSAMYFCASISGAYEQFFGPGTRLTVL.

This clonotype was recorded a few times. The chain uses TRBV9 and TRBJ2-7; D is unresolved. Per the germline V gene, CDR1 is SGDLS and CDR2 is YYNGEE. This CDR3 comprises 12 residues. Trimming stripped 6 bases from V and 6 bases from J, with 13 bases between. The CDR3 DNA sequence: TGTGCCAGCACCAAAGAGGCAGCCGAGCAGTACTTC. It yields the protein CASTKEAAEQYF.

The V and J genes are TRBV20-1 and TRBJ2-7, with D tentatively TRBD1 or TRBD2 (7 bases each). Trimming shortened V by 6 bases and J by 6 bases, and 15 bases separated the two germline ends. The germline CDR1 and CDR2 sequences are DFQATT and SNEGSKA (reference sequence). CDR3 size: 12 residues. The CDR3 spells CSAIQGRGEQYF. CDR3 coding DNA: TGCAGTGCAATACAGGGGAGGGGCGAGCAGTACTTC.

This clonotype has only a few counts. The chain combines TRBV30 with TRBJ1-5; D is uncertain. The germline gives CDR1 GTSNPN, CDR2 SVGIG (reference sequence). The CDR3 is 15 residues long. The germline V and J ends were trimmed by 0 bases and 4 bases, with 13 bases remaining between them. CDR3 coding DNA: TGTGCCTGGAGTGTACAAAGTAGGGAGAATCAGCCCCAGCATTTT. This sequence encodes CAWSVQSRENQPQHF.

This clonotype has more than one count but fewer than ten. The chain combines TRBV11-2 with TRBJ2-5; 12 bases agree with TRBD2. Germline V lookup: CDR1 SGHAT, CDR2 FQNNGV. The length of the CDR3 is 18 residues. The junction had 13 bases not matched to a gene; V was cut back by 3 bases and J by 5 bases. The CDR3 nucleotides read TGTGCCAGCAGCTTGACGGCCGGGACTAGCGGGTGGGGGGAGACCCAGTACTTC. Protein: CASSLTAGTSGWGETQYF.

This clonotype occurred a few times. The gene calls are TRBV6-5 and TRBJ1-4; D unresolved. The germline CDR1 and CDR2 sequences are MNHEY and SVGAGI. V lost 0 bases to trimming and J lost 8 bases, with 10 bases between them. This CDR3 spans 14 amino acids. CDR3 residues: CASSYSPGTEKLFF. Written as DNA, the CDR3 is TGTGCCAGCAGTTACTCGCCGGGAACGGAAAAACTGTTTTTT.

Many counts were recorded for this clonotype. This chain joins TRBV6-1 and TRBJ2-7, with D possibly being TRBD1 or TRBD2 (6 bases each). The germline gives CDR1 MNHNS, CDR2 SASEGT. The length of the CDR3 is 16 residues. Trimming removed 7 bases at V and 1 base at J, with 20 bases between. The CDR3 sequence: CASTDTFGGLSYEQYF. The CDR3 DNA is TGTGCCAGCACGGACACATTTGGGGGGCTTTCCTACGAGCAGTACTTC.

This sequence joins TRBV9 and TRBJ2-5; the D call may be TRBD1 or TRBD2 (6 bases each). CDR3 size: 16 residues. Looked up from germline, CDR1 is SGDLS and CDR2 is YYNGEE. V gave up 2 bases and J gave up 5 bases, with 19 bases separating them. This CDR3 is CASSVSPSRGRETQYF. CDR3 nucleotides: TGTGCCAGCAGCGTCTCCCCGTCCCGGGGGCGGGAGACCCAGTACTTC.

V usage is TRBV29-1 and J usage is TRBJ2-7; D possibly corresponds to TRBD2 (5 bases). V lost 6 bases and J lost 5, with 11 bases in between. The CDR3 consists of 11 residues. Germline CDR1 and CDR2: SQVTM and ANQGSEA. As DNA, the CDR3 is TGCAGCGTCCTGAGGGTGAACGAGCAGTACTTC. Translation gives CSVLRVNEQYF.

The gene calls are TRBV6-5 and TRBJ1-6; 8 nucleotides line up with TRBD1. The CDR3 has 17 residues. Trimming at V came to 0 bases and at J to 7 bases, leaving 8 bases not matched to a gene. The germline V gene encodes CDR1 MNHEY and CDR2 SVGAGI. This CDR3 reads CASSYSIQTGANSPLHF. Written as DNA, the CDR3 is TGTGCCAGCAGTTACTCTATCCAGACAGGGGCCAATTCACCCCTCCACTTT.